The 31 T cell receptor beta chains given below trace back to one sample, sequenced in a study of technical replicates of blood from a handful of donors. Here immunoSEQ multiplex PCR was the method, and the copy in TCRdb shows in-frame clones only, minus some. The sample records about 80,000 clones, just over 85% being singletons. The sample comprised PBMCs. The receptors here all came from a human donor in good health. Some clones in this sample may be carry-over from other donors' samples.

V is TRBV7-9 and J is TRBJ1-4, with D uncertain. The CDR3 contains 15 residues. Germline CDR1 is SEHNR and CDR2 is FQNEAQ (reference sequence). Deletions cut 1 base from V and 8 bases from J, with 14 bases between. The chain's CDR3 is CASSLGSVEGEKLFF. The CDR3 DNA follows: TGTGCCAGCAGCTTAGGTTCCGTGGAGGGCGAAAAACTGTTTTTT.

This chain connects TRBV30 to TRBJ2-7, with D tentatively TRBD2 (6 bases). The CDR3 consists of 13 residues. The ends were cut back, 1 base at V and 2 bases at J, with 9 bases in the middle. Germline V lookup: CDR1 GTSNPN, CDR2 SVGIG (reference sequence). The CDR3 reads CAWSEGGPYEQYF. The DNA for the CDR3 is TGTGCCTGGAGTGAGGGAGGACCCTACGAGCAGTACTTC.

CDR3 region: CASSLVAGGTYEQYF. The CDR3 coding sequence is TGTGCCAGCAGCTTAGTAGCGGGAGGTACCTACGAGCAGTACTTC. The rearrangement uses TRBV7-2 and TRBJ2-7; the match to TRBD2 covers 10 bases. The CDR3 extends over 15 amino acids. Germline V gene data show CDR1 as SGHTA and CDR2 as FQGNSA. V was pared by 1 base and J by 2 bases, with 2 bases of the junction left unmatched.

The chain recombines TRBV13 with TRBJ2-2; 13 nucleotides align to TRBD2. This CDR3 is 16 amino acids long. The germline gives CDR1 PRHDT, CDR2 FYEKMQ (reference sequence). V trimming: 5 bases; J trimming: 6 bases; junction bases outside the gene matches: 6. CDR3 bases: TGTGCCAGCAGCATTCGACTAGCGGGGGGTCCCGGGGAGCTGTTTTTT. Protein: CASSIRLAGGPGELFF.

DNA for the CDR3: TGCGCCAGCAGCCCGCGGACAGGGGGTAATGAAAAACTGTTTTTT. Residues: CASSPRTGGNEKLFF. The chain is built from TRBV5-1 and TRBJ1-4; 10 nucleotides match TRBD1. Unmatched junction bases numbered 4, after V lost 4 bases and J lost 4 bases. The CDR3 covers 15 residues. The germline CDR1 and CDR2 sequences are SGHRS and YFSETQ.

The genes are TRBV7-9 and TRBJ2-7; tentatively, D is TRBD1 (6 bases). Germline CDR1 SEHNR, CDR2 FQNEAQ (reference sequence). The CDR3 totals 15 residues. V shed 5 bases and J shed 6 bases, with 20 bases lying between them. The CDR3 here is CASSPQGRGSREQYF. The CDR3 coding sequence is TGTGCCAGCAGCCCCCAGGGCAGGGGCTCACGCGAGCAGTACTTC. The full variable domain, in which reference TRBV7-9 and TRBJ2-7 provide the parts outside the CDR3, is DTGVSQNPRHKITKRGQNVTFRCDPISEHNRLYWYRQTLGQGPEFLTYFQNEAQLEKSRLLSDRFSAERPKGSFSTLEIQRTEQGDSAMYLCASSPQGRGSREQYFGPGTRLTVT.

V usage is TRBV7-5 and J usage is TRBJ2-1; the table assigns TRBD1, which was not confirmed against the DNA. TRBV7-5 is an annotated pseudogene. The CDR3 is made up of 17 amino acids. DNA for the CDR3: TGTGTCAGAAAACCAAAAGGGGACAGCATGTCCTACAATGAGCAGTTCTTC. Its protein is CVRKPKGDSMSYNEQFF.

This clone turned up a few times. The V gene is TRBV30, the J gene TRBJ2-7, with TRBD2 matching over 8 bases. This CDR3 contains 14 residues. V was clipped by 3 bases and J by 5 bases; unmatched bases: 9. Germline-derived CDR1 and CDR2 are GTSNPN and SVGIG (reference sequence). The chain's CDR3 is CAWRLAGGRDEQYF. CDR3 nucleotides: TGTGCCTGGAGGCTGGCGGGGGGACGGGACGAGCAGTACTTC.

This sequence joins TRBV7-2 and TRBJ1-4; 7 nucleotides match TRBD1. There are 14 residues in the CDR3. Trimming removed 5 bases from V and 7 bases from J; junction bases left unmatched: 7. Germline loops: CDR1 SGHTA, CDR2 FQGNSA. CDR3 DNA: TGTGCCAGCAGCACTCGACAGGGCGCTGAAAAACTGTTTTTT. Amino acids: CASSTRQGAEKLFF.

This sequence joins TRBV5-1 and TRBJ2-2; 10 bases align to TRBD2. Germline values: CDR1 SGHRS, CDR2 YFSETQ. CDR3 length equals 13 residues. The V gene end was trimmed by 7 bases and the J gene end by 5 bases; junction bases not matched to a gene: 2. CDR3 residues: CASLAGDTGELFF. The CDR3, as DNA: TGCGCCAGCCTAGCGGGAGATACCGGGGAGCTGTTTTTT.

This sequence joins TRBV27 and TRBJ2-7, with TRBD1 matching 7 bases. Per the germline V gene, CDR1 is MNHEY and CDR2 is SMNVEV (reference sequence). The CDR3 is made up of 15 amino acids. Unmatched junction bases numbered 5, after V lost 2 bases and J lost 1 base. The CDR3 spells CASSLRGQSSYEQYF. In DNA, the CDR3 is TGTGCCAGCAGTTTAAGGGGACAGTCTTCCTACGAGCAGTACTTC.

The chain links TRBV7-2 to TRBJ1-1; possible D gene TRBD1, 6 bases. V shed 5 bases and J shed 1 base, with 8 bases lying between them. The CDR3 runs 13 residues. Germline loops: CDR1 SGHTA, CDR2 FQGNSA. In DNA, the CDR3 is TGTGCCAGCAGCGTACAGGGGAACACTGAAGCTTTCTTT. This encodes CASSVQGNTEAFF.

To note about this clone: Distinct nucleotide sequences in the sample also encode this CDR3. The chain employs TRBV7-9 and TRBJ1-4; maybe TRBD1 (6 bases). The V end lost 3 bases, the J end lost 8 bases, and 7 bases lay between the germline ends. Germline V gives CDR1 SEHNR, CDR2 FQNEAQ (reference sequence). The CDR3 consists of 12 residues. The CDR3 here is CASSLQGEKLFF. The CDR3 DNA reads TGTGCCAGCAGCTTGCAGGGGGAAAAACTGTTTTTT. The variable domain in full, completed from reference TRBV7-9 and TRBJ1-4, reads DTGVSQNPRHKITKRGQNVTFRCDPISEHNRLYWYRQTLGQGPEFLTYFQNEAQLEKSRLLSDRFSAERPKGSFSTLEIQRTEQGDSAMYLCASSLQGEKLFFGSGTQLSVL.

V gene TRBV9 combines with J gene TRBJ2-2; D remains ambiguous. This CDR3 is built from 14 residues. Trimming took off 0 bases at V and 6 bases at J, with 9 bases between the two ends. Per germline, CDR1 SGDLS and CDR2 YYNGEE. The DNA for the CDR3 is TGTGCCAGCAGCGTAGCCCCCAGTGCCGGGGAGCTGTTTTTT. Encoded protein: CASSVAPSAGELFF.

This clone was counted once. This chain connects TRBV18 to TRBJ2-3; 7 bases fit TRBD2. The V gene end was trimmed by 1 base and the J gene end by 1 base; junction bases not matched to a gene: 8. CDR3 length: 17 amino acids. Germline CDR1 is KGHSH and CDR2 is LQKENI. The CDR3 region is CASSPLLSSGGTDTQYF. The CDR3, as DNA: TGTGCCAGCTCACCACTCCTCTCTAGCGGAGGCACAGATACGCAGTATTTT.

The chain carries TRBV27 and TRBJ1-2; D gene ambiguous. Germline assignment: CDR1 MNHEY and CDR2 SMNVEV (reference sequence). The V end was cut by 3 bases, the J end by 4 bases, with 9 bases between. The CDR3 length is 13 residues. The chain's CDR3 is CASSFGGRYGYTF. The CDR3 region has the DNA TGTGCCAGCAGTTTCGGCGGTCGCTATGGCTACACCTTC.

V and J are TRBV14 and TRBJ1-1; no firm D call. The CDR3 loop spans 13 amino acids. V was shortened by 6 bases and J by 1 base, with 9 bases between the two germline ends. Germline CDR1 and CDR2: SGHDN and FVKESK. CDR3 coding DNA: TGTGCCAGCAGGGAACAGACGAACACTGAAGCTTTCTTT. Protein: CASREQTNTEAFF.

This clone was seen a few times. The V and J genes are TRBV4-2 and TRBJ2-7; TRBD2 aligns across 7 bases. Trimming at V came to 1 base and at J to 5 bases, leaving 8 bases not matched to a gene. The CDR3 consists of 15 residues. CDR1 LGHNA and CDR2 YNFKEQ come from the germline V gene. CDR3 bases: TGTGCCAGCAGCCAAGGCTCGGGAGGCAGCAACGAGCAGTACTTC. Its translation is CASSQGSGGSNEQYF.

The genes are TRBV6-1 and TRBJ1-2; D might be TRBD1 (5 bases). Germline values: CDR1 MNHNS, CDR2 SASEGT. Trimming stripped 4 bases from V and 4 bases from J, with 10 bases between. This CDR3 spans 13 amino acids. CDR3: CASSVKGSYGYTF. CDR3 nucleotides: TGTGCCAGCAGTGTTAAGGGGTCCTATGGCTACACCTTC.

V and J are TRBV2 and TRBJ1-6; 7 bases match TRBD1. The CDR3 runs 14 residues. V was pared by 8 bases and J by 10 bases, with 11 bases of the junction left unmatched. Germline values: CDR1 SNHLY, CDR2 FYNNEI. CDR3: CASVGQAFESPLHF. The CDR3 region has the DNA TGTGCCAGCGTCGGACAGGCTTTTGAGTCACCCCTCCACTTT. The whole variable domain, remainder taken from reference TRBV2 and TRBJ1-6, is EPEVTQTPSHQVTQMGQEVILRCVPISNHLYFYWYRQILGQKVEFLVSFYNNEISEKSEIFDDQFSVERPDGSNFTLKIRSTKLEDSAMYFCASVGQAFESPLHFGNGTRLTVT.

V is TRBV19 and J is TRBJ2-7, with TRBD1 as a possible D gene (5 bases). This CDR3 contains 15 residues. The germline V gene has CDR1 LNHDA and CDR2 SQIVND (reference sequence). The V end was cut by 5 bases, the J end by 2 bases, with 16 bases between. DNA for the CDR3: TGTGCCAGTAGTCCCTGGGGCGCGGTCCCCTACGAGCAGTACTTC. As protein: CASSPWGAVPYEQYF.

The chain uses TRBV11-2 and TRBJ2-7; D is uncertain. The CDR3 consists of 14 residues. V lost 5 bases to trimming and J lost 5 bases, with 16 bases between them. CDR1 and CDR2 from the germline V gene are SGHAT and FQNNGV. The CDR3 is CASSPGGDSHEQYF. The CDR3 nucleotides are TGTGCCAGCAGCCCCGGCGGAGATAGCCACGAGCAGTACTTC.

The chain employs TRBV6-1 and TRBJ2-5; 8 bases match TRBD2. Germline-derived CDR1 and CDR2 are MNHNS and SASEGT. CDR3 length equals 14 residues. V was clipped by 8 bases and J by 6 bases; unmatched bases: 11. CDR3 bases: TGTGCCAGCGACGCGGGGGGTGTCCAGAAGACCCAGTACTTC. It yields the protein CASDAGGVQKTQYF.

CDR3 in amino acids: CASRWVPPEGLQETQYF. CDR3 nucleotides: TGTGCCAGCAGATGGGTCCCACCGGAGGGCCTTCAAGAGACCCAGTACTTC. The chain joins TRBV6-7 to TRBJ2-5, with D possibly being TRBD2 (6 bases). TRBV6-7 is sorted into the ORF group, with uncertain function. Trimming shortened V by 6 bases and J by 2 bases, and 22 bases separated the two germline ends. The CDR3 is 17 residues long.

J is TRBJ2-3 and V is TRBV11-2; 11 bases line up with TRBD2. V was pared by 5 bases and J by 5 bases, with 6 bases of the junction left unmatched. CDR3 length: 15 amino acids. In germline, CDR1 is SGHAT, CDR2 FQNNGV. The CDR3 loop is CASSTLAGAQDTQYF. CDR3 in DNA: TGTGCCAGCAGCACACTAGCGGGAGCACAAGATACGCAGTATTTT.

V gene TRBV6-1 combines with J gene TRBJ1-2; TRBD1 matches 7 bases. The trim removed 7 bases at V and 1 base at J, leaving 9 bases unmatched. The CDR3 extends over 15 amino acids. In germline, CDR1 is MNHNS, CDR2 SASEGT. CDR3 loop: CASTRTGQHNYGYTF. CDR3 sequence (DNA): TGTGCCAGCACCAGGACGGGACAGCATAACTATGGCTACACCTTC.

This clone was detected a few times. An end of the junction differs from the germline gene, which may be a read error. V gene TRBV7-9 combines with J gene TRBJ1-1; tentative D call: TRBD1 (6 bases). The germline V gene encodes CDR1 SEHNR and CDR2 FQNEAQ (reference sequence). There are 15 residues in the CDR3. The CDR3 loop is CASSLGQGRDTEAFF. The DNA of the CDR3 is TGTGCCAGCTCCCTAGGTCAGGGAAGGGACACTGAGGCTTTCTTT.

This sequence joins TRBV7-9 and TRBJ2-7; D remains ambiguous. The CDR3 spans 11 residues. Germline CDR1 reads SEHNR; CDR2 reads FQNEAQ (reference sequence). The CDR3 loop reads CGPEIEYEQYF. The CDR3 nucleotides are TGTGGCCCAGAAATTGAATACGAGCAGTACTTC.

This clone came up a few times. The chain links TRBV9 to TRBJ2-7, with 8 nucleotides matching TRBD1. The germline V gene has CDR1 SGDLS and CDR2 YYNGEE. The CDR3 has 17 residues. V shed 3 bases, J shed 1 base, and the junction held 12 bases outside the gene matches. The CDR3 DNA sequence: TGTGCCAGCAGCGCCGGGGCCGGGACAGGCGTTTCCTACGAGCAGTACTTC. The encoded protein is CASSAGAGTGVSYEQYF. The full variable domain, in which reference TRBV9 and TRBJ2-7 provide the parts outside the CDR3, is DSGVTQTPKHLITATGQRVTLRCSPRSGDLSVYWYQQSLDQGLQFLIQYYNGEERAKGNILERFSAQQFPDLHSELNLSSLELGDSALYFCASSAGAGTGVSYEQYFGPGTRLTVT.

The rearrangement uses TRBV5-1 and TRBJ2-7; 13 bases map to TRBD2. With 4 bases clipped from V and 6 bases from J, the junction kept 4 bases outside the gene matches. The CDR3 consists of 14 residues. Germline assignment: CDR1 SGHRS and CDR2 YFSETQ. The CDR3 loop is CASSPGTSGTEQYF. CDR3 sequence (DNA): TGCGCCAGCAGCCCCGGGACTAGCGGGACCGAGCAGTACTTC.

The chain combines TRBV4-1 with TRBJ2-1; 7 nucleotides align to TRBD1. The CDR3 is 13 residues long. Germline V gives CDR1 MGHRA, CDR2 YSYEKL. The ends lost 1 base at V and 11 bases at J; junction bases unmatched: 5. The CDR3 DNA sequence: TGCGCCAGCAGCCAAGCTCCACAGGGGCAGCAGTTCTTC. It translates to CASSQAPQGQQFF.